These 27 T cell receptor beta chains came from one sample sequenced in a study of shared clonotypes between healthy human individuals. The data were produced by immunoSEQ multiplex PCR, yet TCRdb's version contains in-frame clones alone and is incomplete. Among roughly 2 million clones, roughly 94% were seen once, and the ten largest hold 0.13%. What was sequenced was naive CD4+ T cells sorted from blood. Sample subset: CD45RA+ positively selected. The receptors were sampled from a young man in good health.

This chain joins TRBV10-3 and TRBJ1-1; 9 bases line up with TRBD1. CDR1 and CDR2 (germline): ENHRY, SYGVKD. The V and J ends lost 5 bases and 3 bases, in that order; junction bases with no gene match: 4. This CDR3 has 14 amino acids. The CDR3 DNA follows: TGTGCCATCAGTAAACAGGGGGCGGACACTGAAGCTTTCTTT. It specifies CAISKQGADTEAFF.

V and J are TRBV11-2 and TRBJ1-4, with TRBD1 matching over 9 bases. The CDR3 contains 14 residues. CDR1 and CDR2 from the germline V gene are SGHAT and FQNNGV. With V trimmed by 4 bases and J by 8 bases, 5 bases remained unmatched. The CDR3 region is CASSSGGTGEKLFF. CDR3 nucleotide sequence: TGTGCCAGCAGCTCCGGAGGGACAGGGGAAAAACTGTTTTTT.

The rearrangement uses TRBV6-6 and TRBJ2-7; D uncertain. The CDR3 covers 12 residues. The V end lost 7 bases, the J end lost 2 bases, and 9 bases lay between the germline ends. Germline V lookup: CDR1 MNHNY, CDR2 SVGAGI (reference sequence). The CDR3 is CASIGQTYEQYF. As DNA, the CDR3 is TGTGCCAGCATAGGGCAGACCTACGAGCAGTACTTC.

The chain has TRBV5-1 and TRBJ2-5; tentatively, D is TRBD1 (6 bases). This CDR3 is 16 amino acids long. Germline V gene sequence: CDR1 SGHRS, CDR2 YFSETQ. The germline V and J ends were trimmed by 0 bases and 4 bases, with 16 bases remaining between them. The CDR3 here is CASSLAVVGRGETQYF. The CDR3 DNA reads TGCGCCAGCAGCTTGGCCGTTGTCGGCAGGGGAGAGACCCAGTACTTC.

This clone was picked up a small number of times. The chain has TRBV19 and TRBJ1-2; tentative D call: TRBD1 (5 bases). The V gene's germline CDR1 is LNHDA and CDR2 SQIVND (reference sequence). The CDR3 totals 12 residues. V lost 5 bases, J lost 8 bases, and 12 bases lay in between. The CDR3 sequence: CASSDRDLGYTF. CDR3 in DNA: TGTGCCAGTAGTGATAGGGACCTGGGCTACACCTTC.

The V call is TRBV18, the J call TRBJ1-2; 7 positions agree with TRBD1. The germline gives CDR1 KGHSH, CDR2 LQKENI. Germline trimming cut 3 bases from V and 7 bases from J; bases unmatched to any gene: 17. This CDR3 is 17 amino acids long. Here the CDR3 DNA reads TGTGCCAGCTCACCTGGGGGGGACAGCGTTTTTACGGGTGGCTACACCTTC. Protein product: CASSPGGDSVFTGGYTF.

Concerning this clone: Other DNA sequences in this specimen translate into the identical CDR3. This chain connects TRBV18 to TRBJ2-7; tentative D call: TRBD2 (5 bases). The CDR3 is 14 amino acids. Trimming removed 3 bases from V and 3 bases from J, with 12 bases in between. Per germline, CDR1 KGHSH and CDR2 LQKENI. CDR3 loop: CASSPQGLSYEQYF. DNA for the CDR3: TGTGCCAGCTCACCCCAAGGACTTAGCTACGAGCAGTACTTC.

The chain uses TRBV29-1 and TRBJ2-1; D call uncertain. The CDR3 contains 10 residues. Germline CDR1 SQVTM, CDR2 ANQGSEA. Trimming pared 7 bases from V and 3 bases from J, leaving 4 bases between. CDR3 bases: TGCAGCGCCAACTACAATGAGCAGTTCTTC. Translated, it gives CSANYNEQFF.

V usage is TRBV19 and J usage is TRBJ1-3; no firm D call. Trimming left V 3 bases short and J 4 bases short, with 10 bases between. The germline CDR1 and CDR2 sequences are LNHDA and SQIVND (reference sequence). The CDR3 extends over 14 amino acids. The CDR3 nucleotides read TGTGCCAGTAGTATTTGGGGTGCCGGAAACACCATATATTTT. Its translation is CASSIWGAGNTIYF.

With regard to this clone: A read error is possible here, since a much larger clone lies one base away. The V call is TRBV30, the J call TRBJ1-1; 7 bases are a match to TRBD1. CDR3 size: 13 residues. Germline V CDR1 and CDR2: GTSNPN, SVGIG (reference sequence). The CDR3 DNA reads TGTGCCCGGAGTGATTTGAGGGACAGTGAAGCTTTCTTT. This translates into CARSDLRDSEAFF.

This clone was seen just once. This sequence joins TRBV29-1 and TRBJ1-2; D gene uncertain. Per the germline V gene, CDR1 is SQVTM and CDR2 is ANQGSEA. This CDR3 has 12 residues. V was cut by 7 bases and J by 4 bases, with 13 bases left in between. CDR3 coding DNA: TGCAGCGAGGGTAGCCTCACCTATGGCTACACCTTC. The encoded protein is CSEGSLTYGYTF.

A single count supports this clone. The rearrangement joins TRBV4-3 to TRBJ2-1; 11 bases fit TRBD2. With V trimmed by 3 bases and J by 1 base, 14 bases remained unmatched. In germline, CDR1 is LGHNA, CDR2 YSLEER. This CDR3 spans 20 amino acids. The CDR3 DNA sequence: TGCGCCAGCAGCCACGCTACGTGGACTAGCGGGCCGATATCCTACAATGAGCAGTTCTTC. Translating gives CASSHATWTSGPISYNEQFF.

On this clone: The DNA is omitted, as the CDR3 cannot be located on it reliably, and the CDR3 follows TCRdb's listing. This chain joins TRBV21-1 and TRBJ1-5; the table's D call, TRBD1, was not checked against the DNA. TRBV21-1 is a pseudogene. A total of 18 residues make up the CDR3, ends included. The CDR3 sequence: CASSKGGIWGLGNQPQHF.

The CDR3: CASSPGQGGKGYTF. CDR3 in DNA: TGTGCCAGCAGTCCCGGACAGGGCGGTAAGGGCTACACCTTC. V usage is TRBV5-4 and J usage is TRBJ1-2, with 8 bases that match TRBD1. The V and J ends lost 5 bases and 8 bases, in that order; junction bases with no gene match: 11. This CDR3 comprises 14 residues. CDR1 and CDR2 from the germline V gene are SGHNT and YYREEE (reference sequence).

Comments on this clone: Other DNA variants within this sample encode the same CDR3. The rearrangement joins TRBV4-3 to TRBJ2-7; D gene uncertain. The CDR3 sequence is 13 residues long. Germline CDR1 is LGHNA and CDR2 is YSLEER. V gave up 1 base and J gave up 4 bases, with 8 bases separating them. CDR3 in amino acids: CASSQGGGYEQYF. Written as DNA, the CDR3 is TGCGCCAGCAGCCAAGGCGGTGGGTACGAGCAGTACTTC.

Concerning this clone itself: This CDR3 is also generated by other DNA sequences in the sample. This chain links TRBV7-2 with TRBJ2-4, with D unresolved. Germline-derived CDR1 and CDR2 are SGHTA and FQGNSA. CDR3 length: 14 residues. Trimming cost V 1 base and J 0 bases, with 4 bases left between them. The CDR3 sequence is CASSLGLAKNIQYF. DNA for the CDR3: TGTGCCAGCAGCTTAGGCCTAGCCAAAAACATTCAGTACTTC. Together with reference TRBV7-2 and TRBJ2-4, the CDR3 gives the full variable domain: GAGVSQSPSNKVTEKGKDVELRCDPISGHTALYWYRQSLGQGLEFLIYFQGNSAPDKSGLPSDRFSAERTGGSVSTLTIQRTQQEDSAVYLCASSLGLAKNIQYFGAGTRLSVL.

The chain links TRBV5-1 to TRBJ1-5, with TRBD1 matching over 8 bases. This CDR3 spans 16 amino acids. CDR1 SGHRS and CDR2 YFSETQ come from the germline V gene. The V gene end was trimmed by 5 bases and the J gene end by 6 bases; junction bases not matched to a gene: 13. The CDR3 is CASRGATGEEGQPQHF. CDR3 in DNA: TGCGCCAGCAGAGGCGCGACAGGGGAAGAAGGTCAGCCCCAGCATTTT.

This clone has just one count. The chain links TRBV12-5 to TRBJ2-7; D is uncertain. CDR3 length: 12 amino acids. Between the trimmed V and J ends, which lost 1 base and 10 bases, there was a span of 11 bases. Germline V lookup: CDR1 LGHNT, CDR2 FRNRAP. The CDR3 spells CASGLELGPQYF. The CDR3 DNA sequence: TGTGCTAGTGGTTTGGAACTCGGCCCTCAGTACTTC.

V is TRBV19 and J is TRBJ2-3; D gene unclear. The germline V gene has CDR1 LNHDA and CDR2 SQIVND (reference sequence). The CDR3 consists of 16 residues. The V and J ends lost 6 bases and 2 bases respectively, with 18 bases between them. The CDR3 region has the DNA TGTGCCAGTAGCCTGTGGAGTATGGGGTCCACAGATACGCAGTATTTT. It translates to CASSLWSMGSTDTQYF.

The V call is TRBV27, the J call TRBJ2-7; tentatively, D is TRBD2 (6 bases). The CDR3 totals 16 residues. The V gene's germline CDR1 is MNHEY and CDR2 SMNVEV (reference sequence). Trimming left V 5 bases short and J 2 bases short, with 19 bases between. The CDR3 DNA reads as TGTGCCAGCAGTGACCCCTCCCTGGGGGGAACCTACGAGCAGTACTTC. It specifies CASSDPSLGGTYEQYF.

This rearrangement joins TRBV27 to TRBJ2-1; a possible D gene is TRBD1 (7 bases). The CDR3 is made up of 14 amino acids. V dropped 4 bases and J dropped 3 bases, with 10 bases sitting between them. CDR1 MNHEY and CDR2 SMNVEV come from the germline V gene (reference sequence). The CDR3 sequence is CASSWGDSYNEQFF. CDR3 coding DNA: TGTGCCAGCAGTTGGGGGGACAGCTACAATGAGCAGTTCTTC.

V and J are TRBV6-5 and TRBJ1-1; D gene uncertain. Trimming took 5 bases from V and 11 from J, leaving 12 bases between them. The CDR3 covers 11 residues. CDR1 and CDR2 from the germline V gene are MNHEY and SVGAGI. For the CDR3, the DNA is TGTGCCAGCAGTCAAGGGCTGTTGGCTTTCTTT. Its translation is CASSQGLLAFF.

The V and J genes are TRBV11-3 and TRBJ2-5, with TRBD2 matching 10 bases. V shed 4 bases and J 2 bases; nucleotides not matched to a gene: 7. CDR1 and CDR2 (germline): SGHNT, YENEEA. The CDR3 has 16 residues. The CDR3 region is CASSSRTSGAQETQYF. CDR3 DNA sequence: TGTGCCAGCAGCTCCCGGACTAGCGGAGCTCAAGAGACCCAGTACTTC.

This chain links TRBV28 with TRBJ1-1; D unclear. This CDR3 is built from 10 residues. Looked up from germline, CDR1 is MDHEN and CDR2 is SYDVKM. The germline V and J ends were trimmed by 7 bases and 4 bases, with 4 bases remaining between them. CDR3 residues: CASKSTEAFF. The CDR3, as DNA: TGTGCCAGCAAAAGCACTGAAGCTTTCTTT.

The chain recombines TRBV6-5 with TRBJ2-2; D is undetermined. The germline CDR1 and CDR2 sequences are MNHEY and SVGAGI. This CDR3 region has 14 residues. V was cut by 2 bases and J by 7 bases, with 11 bases left in between. CDR3 loop: CASSYTTNGGELFF. For the CDR3, the DNA is TGTGCCAGCAGTTACACTACCAACGGCGGGGAGCTGTTTTTT.

V and J are TRBV5-4 and TRBJ1-4, with no clear D. The CDR3 runs 15 residues. The germline V gene has CDR1 SGHNT and CDR2 YYREEE (reference sequence). Trimming took 6 bases from V and 0 from J, leaving 12 bases between them. The chain's CDR3 is CASKPGGATNEKLFF. The CDR3 coding sequence is TGTGCCAGCAAGCCGGGTGGAGCAACTAATGAAAAACTGTTTTTT. The full variable domain, rest sourced from reference TRBV5-4 and TRBJ1-4, is ETGVTQSPTHLIKTRGQQVTLRCSSQSGHNTVSWYQQALGQGPQFIFQYYREEENGRGNFPPRFSGLQFPNYSSELNVNALELDDSALYLCASKPGGATNEKLFFGSGTQLSVL.

V and J are TRBV18 and TRBJ2-7; 7 nucleotides line up with TRBD1. The CDR3 length is 15 residues. The V gene's germline CDR1 is KGHSH and CDR2 LQKENI. The junction had 8 bases not matched to a gene; V was cut back by 4 bases and J by 2 bases. CDR3 region: CASSRDSTKTYEQYF. The CDR3, as DNA: TGTGCCAGCTCACGGGACAGCACGAAAACCTACGAGCAGTACTTC.